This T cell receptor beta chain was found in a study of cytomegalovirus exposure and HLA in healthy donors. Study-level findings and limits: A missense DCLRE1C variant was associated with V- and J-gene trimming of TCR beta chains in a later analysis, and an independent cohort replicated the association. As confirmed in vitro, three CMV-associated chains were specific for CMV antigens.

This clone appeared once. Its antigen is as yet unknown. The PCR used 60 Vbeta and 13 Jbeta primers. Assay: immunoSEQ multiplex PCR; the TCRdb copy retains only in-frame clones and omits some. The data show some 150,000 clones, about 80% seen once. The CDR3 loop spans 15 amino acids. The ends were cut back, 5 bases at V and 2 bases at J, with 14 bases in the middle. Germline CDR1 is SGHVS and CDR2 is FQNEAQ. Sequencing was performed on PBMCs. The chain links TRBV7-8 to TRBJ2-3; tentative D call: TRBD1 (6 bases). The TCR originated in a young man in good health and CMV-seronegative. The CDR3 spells CASSVRQENTDTQYF. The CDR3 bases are TGTGCCAGCAGCGTTAGACAGGAGAACACAGATACGCAGTATTTT.